Detailed here is one TCR beta chain. Germline-derived CDR1 and CDR2 are SEHNR and FQNEAQ (reference sequence). V was trimmed by 1 base and J by 4 bases, leaving 11 bases between them. The CDR3 is made up of 15 amino acids. Clones were read by immunoSEQ multiplex PCR, and TCRdb kept only the in-frame ones, dropping some. This table holds approximately 92,000 clones, just over 90% found once. This record comes from a study of control samples from healthy donors and cancer patients. The receptor was isolated from a woman between 25 and 40 years old in good health. The genes are TRBV7-9 and TRBJ2-1; D is uncertain. What was sequenced was blood. The CDR3 bases are TGTGCCAGCAGCTTAGACGGCCTACATTACAATGAGCAGTTCTTC. This translates into CASSLDGLHYNEQFF.